Each of the 5 T cell receptor beta chains below was sequenced from the same sample in a study of blood T cell repertoires in COVID-19. Data came from immunoSEQ multiplex PCR; TCRdb stores just in-frame clones and leaves some out. This sample has a few hundred thousand clones, with approximately 85% found just once. Sequencing was carried out using peripheral blood. Receptor source: a human donor with COVID-19, enrolled during active disease. The donor label of this sample is uncertain.

The rearrangement links TRBV27 to TRBJ2-7, with 8 bases matching TRBD2. The CDR3 is made up of 18 amino acids. The germline gives CDR1 MNHEY, CDR2 SMNVEV (reference sequence). V was clipped by 6 bases and J by 3 bases; unmatched bases: 19. For the CDR3, the DNA is TGTGCCAGCAGCTCCTTCGGGAGGGCCGTTAGACAAGGCTACGAGCAGTACTTC. Translation gives CASSSFGRAVRQGYEQYF.

This chain links TRBV7-2 with TRBJ2-7, with 7 bases that match TRBD1. The CDR3 consists of 16 residues. J was trimmed by 1 base and V by 2 bases; bases with no gene match: 8. Germline CDR1 and CDR2: SGHTA and FQGNSA. CDR3 nucleotide sequence: TGTGCCAGCAGCTTATCCGGGACAGCCTTTTCCTACGAGCAGTACTTC. It is translated as CASSLSGTAFSYEQYF.

This clone showed up just once. The CDR3 here is CASSGGLAGFRTDTQYF. CDR3 nucleotide sequence: TGTGCCAGCTCGGGAGGACTAGCGGGTTTCCGCACAGATACGCAGTATTTT. This chain joins TRBV18 and TRBJ2-3; 11 nucleotides agree with TRBD2. In germline, CDR1 is KGHSH, CDR2 LQKENI. The CDR3 covers 17 residues. Trimming removed 6 bases from V and 1 base from J; junction bases left unmatched: 9.

V usage is TRBV19 and J usage is TRBJ1-1, with 7 bases lining up with TRBD1. After removal of 5 bases from V and 5 bases from J, the junction contained 8 bases not matched to a gene. This CDR3 contains 14 residues. CDR1 and CDR2 (germline): LNHDA, SQIVND (reference sequence). CDR3 coding DNA: TGTGCCAGTAGTCAAGGGGGCTGGTCGACTGAAGCTTTCTTT. It is translated as CASSQGGWSTEAFF.

The rearrangement links TRBV18 to TRBJ2-1; 9 bases fit TRBD1. Germline V gene data show CDR1 as KGHSH and CDR2 as LQKENI. The CDR3 has 11 amino acids. J was trimmed by 8 bases and V by 8 bases; bases with no gene match: 1. As DNA, the CDR3 is TGTGCCAGCCGACAGGGGGATGAGCAGTTCTTC. As protein: CASRQGDEQFF.